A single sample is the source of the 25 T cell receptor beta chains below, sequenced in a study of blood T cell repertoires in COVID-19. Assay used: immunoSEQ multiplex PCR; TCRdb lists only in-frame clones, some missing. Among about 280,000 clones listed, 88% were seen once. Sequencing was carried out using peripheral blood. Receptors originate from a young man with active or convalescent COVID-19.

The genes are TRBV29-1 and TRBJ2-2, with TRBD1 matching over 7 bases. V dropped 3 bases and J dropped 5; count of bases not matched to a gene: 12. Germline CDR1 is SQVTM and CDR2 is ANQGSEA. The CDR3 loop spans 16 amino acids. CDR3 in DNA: TGCAGCGTTGATGGATCCCAGGGGGTAAATACCGGGGAGCTGTTTTTT. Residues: CSVDGSQGVNTGELFF.

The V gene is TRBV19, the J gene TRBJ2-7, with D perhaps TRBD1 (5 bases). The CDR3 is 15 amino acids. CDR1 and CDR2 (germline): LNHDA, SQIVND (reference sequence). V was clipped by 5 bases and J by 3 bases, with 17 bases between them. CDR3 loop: CASSDTGLGVYEQYF. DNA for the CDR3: TGTGCCAGTAGTGACACCGGGCTAGGGGTCTACGAGCAGTACTTC.

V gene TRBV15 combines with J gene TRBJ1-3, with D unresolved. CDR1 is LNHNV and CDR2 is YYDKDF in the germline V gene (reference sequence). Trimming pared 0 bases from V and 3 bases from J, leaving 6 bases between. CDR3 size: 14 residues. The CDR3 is CATSREQFGNTIYF. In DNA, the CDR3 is TGTGCCACCAGCAGAGAACAGTTTGGAAACACCATATATTTT.

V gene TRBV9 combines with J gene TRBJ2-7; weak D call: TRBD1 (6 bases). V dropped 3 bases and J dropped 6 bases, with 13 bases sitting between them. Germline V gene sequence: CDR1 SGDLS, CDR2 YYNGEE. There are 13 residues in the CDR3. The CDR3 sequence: CASSAAVGGEQYF. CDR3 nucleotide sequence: TGTGCCAGCAGCGCGGCGGTAGGGGGCGAGCAGTACTTC.

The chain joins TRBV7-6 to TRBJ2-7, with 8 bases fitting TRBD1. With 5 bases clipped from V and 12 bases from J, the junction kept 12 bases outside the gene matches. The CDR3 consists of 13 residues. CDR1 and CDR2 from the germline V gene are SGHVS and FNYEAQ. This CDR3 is CASSQSGQGLLYF. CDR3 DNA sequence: TGTGCCAGCAGCCAATCCGGACAGGGCTTATTGTACTTC.

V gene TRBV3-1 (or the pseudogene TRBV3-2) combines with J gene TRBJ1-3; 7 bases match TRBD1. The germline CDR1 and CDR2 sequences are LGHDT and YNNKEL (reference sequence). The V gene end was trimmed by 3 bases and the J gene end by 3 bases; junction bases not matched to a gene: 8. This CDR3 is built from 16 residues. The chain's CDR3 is CASSQSATGLGNTIYF. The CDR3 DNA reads TGTGCCAGCAGCCAGAGTGCGACAGGGCTTGGAAACACCATATATTTT.

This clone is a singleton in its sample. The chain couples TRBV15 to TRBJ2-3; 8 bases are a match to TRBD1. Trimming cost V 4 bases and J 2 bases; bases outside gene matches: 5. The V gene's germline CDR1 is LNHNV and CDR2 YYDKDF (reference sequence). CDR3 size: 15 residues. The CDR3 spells CATSTLTGDTDTQYF. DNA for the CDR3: TGTGCCACCAGCACCTTGACAGGGGACACAGATACGCAGTATTTT.

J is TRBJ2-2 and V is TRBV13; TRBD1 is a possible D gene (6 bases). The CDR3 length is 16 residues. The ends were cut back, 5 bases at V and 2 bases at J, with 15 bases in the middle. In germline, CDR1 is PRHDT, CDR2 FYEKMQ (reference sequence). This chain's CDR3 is CASSPAGTHNTGELFF. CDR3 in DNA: TGTGCCAGCAGCCCCGCCGGGACACATAACACCGGGGAGCTGTTTTTT.

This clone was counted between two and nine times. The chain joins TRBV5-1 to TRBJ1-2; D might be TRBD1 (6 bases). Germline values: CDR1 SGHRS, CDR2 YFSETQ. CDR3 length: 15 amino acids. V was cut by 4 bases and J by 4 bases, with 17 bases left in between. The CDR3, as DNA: TGCGCCAGCAGCCCGTACCAGGGGAGAGGCTATGGCTACACCTTC. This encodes CASSPYQGRGYGYTF.

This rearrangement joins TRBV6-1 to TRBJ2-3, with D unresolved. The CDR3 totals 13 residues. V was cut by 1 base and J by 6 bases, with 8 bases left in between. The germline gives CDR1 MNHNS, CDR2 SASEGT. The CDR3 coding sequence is TGTGCCAGCAGTGAAGTGGCCCCCGATACGCAGTATTTT. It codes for CASSEVAPDTQYF.

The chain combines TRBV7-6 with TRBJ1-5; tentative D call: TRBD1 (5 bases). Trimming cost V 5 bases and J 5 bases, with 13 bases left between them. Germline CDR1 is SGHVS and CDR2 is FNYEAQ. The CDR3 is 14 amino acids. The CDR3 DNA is TGTGCCAGCAGCCTTCGGGGGGGGGATCAGCCCCAGCATTTT. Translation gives CASSLRGGDQPQHF.

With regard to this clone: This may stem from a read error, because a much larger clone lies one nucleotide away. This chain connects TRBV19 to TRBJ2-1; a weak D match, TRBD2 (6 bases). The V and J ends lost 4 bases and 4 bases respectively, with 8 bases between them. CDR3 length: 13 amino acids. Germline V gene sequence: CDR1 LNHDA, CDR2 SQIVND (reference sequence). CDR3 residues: CASSNGRYNEQFF. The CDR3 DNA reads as TGTGCCAGTAGTAATGGGAGGTACAATGAGCAGTTCTTC. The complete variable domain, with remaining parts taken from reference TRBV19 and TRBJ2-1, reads DGGITQSPKYLFRKEGQNVTLSCEQNLNHDAMYWYRQDPGQGLRLIYYSQIVNDFQKGDIAEGYSVSREKKESFPLTVTSAQKNPTAFYLCASSNGRYNEQFFGPGTRLTVL.

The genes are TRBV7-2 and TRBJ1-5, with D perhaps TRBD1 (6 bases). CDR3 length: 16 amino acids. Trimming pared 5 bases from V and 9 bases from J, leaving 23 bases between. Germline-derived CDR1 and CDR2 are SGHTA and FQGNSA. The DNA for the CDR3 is TGTGCCAGCAGCCCTACAGGGTATCAAGGGGTCTCGCCCCAGCATTTT. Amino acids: CASSPTGYQGVSPQHF.

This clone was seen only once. The CDR3 DNA sequence: TGTGCCAGCACCTTGATGGGTAGCGGGGACCTATACAATGAGCAGTTCTTC. This codes for CASTLMGSGDLYNEQFF. V and J are TRBV7-6 and TRBJ2-1, with 8 bases matching TRBD2. This CDR3 region has 17 residues. Germline lookup yields CDR1 SGHVS and CDR2 FNYEAQ. J was trimmed by 4 bases and V by 7 bases; bases with no gene match: 15.

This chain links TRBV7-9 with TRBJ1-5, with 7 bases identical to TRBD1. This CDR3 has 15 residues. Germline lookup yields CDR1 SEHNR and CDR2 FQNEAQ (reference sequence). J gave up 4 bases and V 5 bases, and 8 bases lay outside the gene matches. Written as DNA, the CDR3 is TGTGCCAGCAGCAGACAGGGCCAGGGGAATCAGCCCCAGCATTTT. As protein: CASSRQGQGNQPQHF. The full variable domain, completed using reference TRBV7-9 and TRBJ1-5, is DTGVSQNPRHKITKRGQNVTFRCDPISEHNRLYWYRQTLGQGPEFLTYFQNEAQLEKSRLLSDRFSAERPKGSFSTLEIQRTEQGDSAMYLCASSRQGQGNQPQHFGDGTRLSIL.

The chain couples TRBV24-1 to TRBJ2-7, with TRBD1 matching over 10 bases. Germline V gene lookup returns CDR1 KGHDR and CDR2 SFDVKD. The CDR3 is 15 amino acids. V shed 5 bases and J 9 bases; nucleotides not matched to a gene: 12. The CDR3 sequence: CATSAVWTGGFGQYF. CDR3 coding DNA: TGTGCCACCAGTGCAGTTTGGACAGGGGGTTTCGGGCAGTACTTC.

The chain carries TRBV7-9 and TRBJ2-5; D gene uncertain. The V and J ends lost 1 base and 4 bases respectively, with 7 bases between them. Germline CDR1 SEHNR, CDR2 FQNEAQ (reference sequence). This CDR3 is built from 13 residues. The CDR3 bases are TGTGCCAGCAGCTTAGAATCCGGAGAGACCCAGTACTTC. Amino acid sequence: CASSLESGETQYF.

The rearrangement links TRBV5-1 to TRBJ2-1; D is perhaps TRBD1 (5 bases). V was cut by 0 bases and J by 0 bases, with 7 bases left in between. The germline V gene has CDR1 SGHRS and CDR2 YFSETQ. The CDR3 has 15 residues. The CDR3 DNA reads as TGCGCCAGCAGCTTGGCCCAGGGCTCCTACAATGAGCAGTTCTTC. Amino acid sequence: CASSLAQGSYNEQFF.

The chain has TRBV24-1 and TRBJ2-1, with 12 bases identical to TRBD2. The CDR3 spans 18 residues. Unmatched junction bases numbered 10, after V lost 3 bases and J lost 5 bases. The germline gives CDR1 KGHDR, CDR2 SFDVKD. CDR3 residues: CATSDTSPTSGGNNEQFF. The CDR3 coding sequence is TGTGCCACCAGTGATACTAGCCCAACTAGCGGGGGGAACAATGAGCAGTTCTTC.

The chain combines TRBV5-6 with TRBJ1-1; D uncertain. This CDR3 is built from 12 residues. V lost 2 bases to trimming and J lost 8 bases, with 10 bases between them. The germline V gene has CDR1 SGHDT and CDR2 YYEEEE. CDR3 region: CASSFEALEAFF. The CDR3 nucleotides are TGTGCCAGCAGCTTTGAGGCGTTGGAAGCTTTCTTT.

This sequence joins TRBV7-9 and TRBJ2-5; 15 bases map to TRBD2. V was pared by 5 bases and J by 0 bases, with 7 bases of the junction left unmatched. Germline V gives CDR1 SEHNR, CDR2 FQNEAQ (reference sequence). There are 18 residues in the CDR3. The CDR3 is CASSPGTSGGPYQETQYF. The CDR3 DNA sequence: TGTGCCAGCAGCCCGGGGACTAGCGGGGGGCCGTACCAAGAGACCCAGTACTTC.

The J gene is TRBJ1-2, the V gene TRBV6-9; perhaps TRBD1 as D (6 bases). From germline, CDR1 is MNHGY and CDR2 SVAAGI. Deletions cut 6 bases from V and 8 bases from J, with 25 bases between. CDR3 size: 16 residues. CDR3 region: CASSNAAGTTVWGYTF. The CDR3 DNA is TGTGCCAGCAGCAATGCGGCCGGGACAACGGTGTGGGGCTACACCTTC.

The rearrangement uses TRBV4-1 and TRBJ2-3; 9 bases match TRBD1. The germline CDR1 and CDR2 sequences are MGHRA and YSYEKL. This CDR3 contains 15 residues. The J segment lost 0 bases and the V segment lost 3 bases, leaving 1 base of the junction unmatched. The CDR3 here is CASSQGTGSTDTQYF. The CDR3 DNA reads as TGCGCCAGCAGCCAGGGGACAGGGAGCACAGATACGCAGTATTTT.

CDR3 amino acids: CASSPWGQGANEAFF. CDR3 bases: TGTGCCAGCAGCCCATGGGGACAGGGGGCTAATGAAGCTTTCTTT. V usage is TRBV7-9 and J usage is TRBJ1-1; 12 bases are shared with TRBD1. Germline-derived CDR1 and CDR2 are SEHNR and FQNEAQ (reference sequence). With V trimmed by 5 bases and J by 7 bases, 8 bases remained unmatched. This CDR3 spans 15 amino acids.

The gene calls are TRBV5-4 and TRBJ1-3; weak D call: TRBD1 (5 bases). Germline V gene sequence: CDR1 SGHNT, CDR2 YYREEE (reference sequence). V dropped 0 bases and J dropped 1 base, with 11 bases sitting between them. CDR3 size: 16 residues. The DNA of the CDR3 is TGTGCCAGCAGCTTGGGGGGGACTGTATCTGGAAACACCATATATTTT. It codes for CASSLGGTVSGNTIYF.